This is a list of T cell receptor beta chains from one sample in a study of blood T cells in healthy people across ages. TCRdb fed the 5' RACE reads into MiXCR, producing one record per CDR3 protein. The table includes 1.5 million to 2 million distinct CDR3 sequences, 25% to 30% detected once. Source material: blood. Receptors originate from a woman in her twenties or thirties in good health. The CDR3 runs from the conserved cysteine through the conserved F or W. Each record gives: V gene, clone size, J gene, D gene, CDR3 DNA, CDR3 protein. D genes are given only for firm matches. Where a row states a size, it is once, few, many or the class of an expanded clone; other rows omit it.

V: TRBV5-1
size: many
J: TRBJ2-2
D: .
DNA: TGCGCCAGCAGCTTGGCGGCAGCGAACACCGGGGAGCTGTTTTTT
CDR3: CASSLAAANTGELFF

V: TRBV11-2
size: many
J: TRBJ2-4
D: .
DNA: TGTGCCAGCAGCTTAGGAACAGGGCCAAACATTCAGTACTTC
CDR3: CASSLGTGPNIQYF

V: TRBV3-1
size: few
J: TRBJ2-7
D: TRBD2
DNA: TGTGCCAGCAACCTCCGCGGGGGGAACGAGCAGTACTTC
CDR3: CASNLRGGNEQYF

V: TRBV6-2/TRBV6-3
size: .
J: TRBJ1-1
D: .
DNA: TGTGCCAGCAGTACCGGAGGGGCAACTGAAGCTTTCTTT
CDR3: CASSTGGATEAFF

V: TRBV27
size: .
J: TRBJ1-2
D: .
DNA: TGTGCCAGTCAGCCGCAGGGGAACTATGGCTACACCTTC
CDR3: CASQPQGNYGYTF

V: TRBV29-1
size: few
J: TRBJ2-4
D: TRBD1
DNA: TGCAGCATGGGGACAGTGCGAGCCAAAAACATTCAGTACTTC
CDR3: CSMGTVRAKNIQYF

V: TRBV5-1
size: many
J: TRBJ2-7
D: .
DNA: TGCGCCAGCAACGTTGGAGGGGACAGTGACTCCTACGAGCAGTACTTC
CDR3: CASNVGGDSDSYEQYF

V: TRBV5-5
size: .
J: TRBJ2-3
D: .
DNA: TGTGCCAGCAGCCCGGGGGAAGCTAGCACAGATACGCAGTATTTT
CDR3: CASSPGEASTDTQYF

V: TRBV10-3
size: .
J: TRBJ2-7
D: .
DNA: TGTGCCATCAGTGACAACCCCCGGGACACGGGCAATGAGCAGTACTTC
CDR3: CAISDNPRDTGNEQYF

V: TRBV20-1
size: few
J: TRBJ1-5
D: .
DNA: TGCAGTGCCAAAACACGGGAGGAACTTAGCAATCAGCCCCAGCATTTT
CDR3: CSAKTREELSNQPQHF

V: TRBV5-1
size: .
J: TRBJ1-1
D: .
DNA: TGCGCCAGCAGCTTTATGCCAGGGATCAACACTGAAGCTTTCTTT
CDR3: CASSFMPGINTEAFF

V: TRBV20-1
size: few
J: TRBJ2-6
D: TRBD2
DNA: TGCAGTGCCCTCAAGGCGGGGGGGCCGAGCTCTGGGGCCAACGTCCTGACTTTC
CDR3: CSALKAGGPSSGANVLTF

V: TRBV5-1
size: few
J: TRBJ2-1
D: TRBD2
DNA: TGCGCCAGCAATCAGGGCGGGGGATACAATGAGCAGTTCTTC
CDR3: CASNQGGGYNEQFF

V: TRBV5-6
size: .
J: TRBJ2-7
D: TRBD2
DNA: TGTGCCAGCAGTCTATCCCGGATCGGGGGGGTATCCTACGAGCAGTACTTC
CDR3: CASSLSRIGGVSYEQYF

V: TRBV7-2
size: many
J: TRBJ2-1
D: .
DNA: TGTGCCAGCAGTTTATCCGGACGGGGGAATGAGCAGTTCTTC
CDR3: CASSLSGRGNEQFF

V: TRBV29-1
size: .
J: TRBJ1-1
D: TRBD1
DNA: TGCAGCACTACGCCCCCGACAGGGAGGTTCAACACTGAAGCTTTCTTT
CDR3: CSTTPPTGRFNTEAFF

V: TRBV7-2
size: .
J: TRBJ1-6
D: .
DNA: TGTGCCAGCAGCCTTGGGATCGTGGGTTCACCCCTCCACTTT
CDR3: CASSLGIVGSPLHF

V: TRBV29-1
size: .
J: TRBJ2-7
D: .
DNA: TGCAGCGCCGAAGGGTATATGGCCAGCGAGCAGTACTTC
CDR3: CSAEGYMASEQYF

V: TRBV29-1
size: few
J: TRBJ1-4
D: TRBD1
DNA: TGCAGCGTTACTACCCCGACAGGGAGTAATGAAAAACTGTTTTTT
CDR3: CSVTTPTGSNEKLFF

V: TRBV12-3/TRBV12-4
size: .
J: TRBJ2-7
D: .
DNA: TGTGCCAGCAGTCCCTTCGGACTGACGGCGGAGCAGTACTTC
CDR3: CASSPFGLTAEQYF

V: TRBV29-1
size: .
J: TRBJ1-5
D: .
DNA: TGCAGCGTTGAAGATATCGAGGGGACCATCAATCAGCCCCAGCATTTT
CDR3: CSVEDIEGTINQPQHF

V: TRBV28
size: .
J: TRBJ2-1
D: .
DNA: TGTGCCAGCACGACTTTCAATGAGCAGTTCTTC
CDR3: CASTTFNEQFF

V: TRBV5-1
size: many
J: TRBJ1-5
D: TRBD1
DNA: TGTGCCAGCAGCTTAGACAGGGGGGATCAGCCCCAGCATTTT
CDR3: CASSLDRGDQPQHF

V: TRBV6-6
size: .
J: TRBJ1-2
D: .
DNA: TGTGCCAGCAGTTACTCTGAAGGGGCAGATGGCTACACCTTC
CDR3: CASSYSEGADGYTF

V: TRBV14
size: .
J: TRBJ1-1
D: .
DNA: TGTGCCAGCAGCGCGATGGGCAGGGAAACTTTCTTT
CDR3: CASSAMGRETFF

V: TRBV7-2
size: few
J: TRBJ2-3
D: TRBD2
DNA: TGTGCCAGCAGCTTCCTGAAGACTAGCGGGTCCACAGATACGCAGTATTTT
CDR3: CASSFLKTSGSTDTQYF

V: TRBV9
size: .
J: TRBJ1-2
D: TRBD1
DNA: TGTGCCAGCAGCCCGCTGGACAGGGGCTCCCCTCTCTATGGCTACACCTTC
CDR3: CASSPLDRGSPLYGYTF

V: TRBV13
size: few
J: TRBJ2-7
D: TRBD2
DNA: TGTGCCAGCAGCTTAGGCCTTCAGGAGCGGGGGGCCTACGAGCAGTACTTC
CDR3: CASSLGLQERGAYEQYF

V: TRBV10-3
size: many
J: TRBJ2-5
D: .
DNA: TGTGCCATCAGTGACGGGGGAAAAGAGACCCAGTACTTC
CDR3: CAISDGGKETQYF

V: TRBV11-2
size: .
J: TRBJ2-3
D: TRBD2
DNA: TGTGCCAGCAGCTTAGATCCCGAGCGGGGGCGTCTGGATACGCAGTATTTT
CDR3: CASSLDPERGRLDTQYF

V: TRBV20-1
size: many
J: TRBJ2-3
D: TRBD2
DNA: TGCAGTGCGAAAACTAGCGGGAGGGTCGATACGCAGTATTTT
CDR3: CSAKTSGRVDTQYF

V: TRBV12-3/TRBV12-4
size: many
J: TRBJ2-4
D: TRBD2
DNA: TGTGCCAGCAGCCTAGCGGATCAAAACATTCAGTACTTC
CDR3: CASSLADQNIQYF

V: TRBV5-1
size: .
J: TRBJ2-3
D: TRBD1
DNA: TGCGCCAGCAGCTGGGGACAGGTTAGCACAGATACGCAGTATTTT
CDR3: CASSWGQVSTDTQYF

V: TRBV7-2
size: many
J: TRBJ2-3
D: .
DNA: TGTGCCAGCAGCTTTTCGGTAGATACGCAGTATTTT
CDR3: CASSFSVDTQYF

V: TRBV4-1
size: few
J: TRBJ2-7
D: .
DNA: TGCGCCAGCAGCCAAGAGTCAGGGATAGCCTACGAGCAGTACTTC
CDR3: CASSQESGIAYEQYF

V: TRBV3-1
size: many
J: TRBJ2-1
D: .
DNA: TGTGCCAGCAGCCTCGACTTGGACAATGAGCAGTTCTTC
CDR3: CASSLDLDNEQFF

V: TRBV7-2
size: .
J: TRBJ2-3
D: TRBD1
DNA: TGTGCCAGCAGCTTGGGGGGACAGGGCAACACAGATACGCAGTATTTT
CDR3: CASSLGGQGNTDTQYF

V: TRBV20-1
size: .
J: TRBJ2-1
D: .
DNA: TGCAGTGCTAAGGGCAGCACCTACAATGAGCAGTTCTTC
CDR3: CSAKGSTYNEQFF